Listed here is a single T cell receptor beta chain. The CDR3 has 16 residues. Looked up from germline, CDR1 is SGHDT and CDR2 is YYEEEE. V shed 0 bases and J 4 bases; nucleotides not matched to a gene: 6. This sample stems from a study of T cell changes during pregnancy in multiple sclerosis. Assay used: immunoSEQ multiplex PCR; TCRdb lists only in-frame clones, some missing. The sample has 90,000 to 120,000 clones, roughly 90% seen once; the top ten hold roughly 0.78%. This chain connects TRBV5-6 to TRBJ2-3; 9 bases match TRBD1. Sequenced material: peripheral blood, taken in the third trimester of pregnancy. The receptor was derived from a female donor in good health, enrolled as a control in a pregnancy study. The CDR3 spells CASSLGRTGVADTQYF. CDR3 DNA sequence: TGTGCCAGCAGCTTGGGGCGGACAGGGGTCGCAGATACGCAGTATTTT.